Below, 21 T cell receptor beta chains from the same sample are listed, as sequenced in a study of tumor-infiltrating lymphocytes in primary liver carcinoma. Co-extracting RNA and DNA was done with about 20-33 mg of unsorted bulk tissue as input. The template, roughly 510 ng total RNA, yielded TCR beta cDNA made with a constant-region primer. It was through three nested multiplex PCR rounds of slightly modified ARM-PCR that TCR beta libraries arose. For roughly 10 cycles apiece, the opening two PCR rounds ran with TRBV1-TRBV30 forward primers and a C-beta reverse primer. Via MiXCR, TCRdb re-called the multiplex PCR reads, giving one row per CDR3 protein. The profile shows roughly 100,000 distinct CDR3 sequences, approximately 78% of them singletons. What was sequenced was liver tumor tissue from sampling region 3. Subset specified: tumor region T3, left-lateral pole. The source of these receptors is a man aged 40-49 years with primary liver carcinoma and hepatitis B virus infection.

Notes on this clonotype: Here the CDR3 omits its conserved ending phenylalanine or tryptophan, so a read error is the likely source. The V and J genes are TRBV6-2 or TRBV6-3 and TRBJ2-5; unclear D gene. CDR1 and CDR2 (germline): MNHEY, SVGEGT. This CDR3 is 13 amino acids long. CDR3 nucleotides: TGTGCCAGCAGTTACCCGCAGCAAGAGAGCCAGTACCTC. It codes for CASSYPQQESQYL.

Turning to this clonotype: This is likely a read error, given that the CDR3 carries no conserved phenylalanine or tryptophan at its end. The DNA is omitted, as the CDR3 cannot be located on it reliably, and the CDR3 follows TCRdb's listing. The V and J genes are TRBV6-6 and TRBJ1-6; the D call of TRBD1 is as the table states it, not checked on the DNA. CDR1 is MNHNY and CDR2 is SVGAGI in the germline V gene (reference sequence). The length of the CDR3 is 15 amino acids, counting both ends. This CDR3 reads CANSLGIGRNSPLHL.

Regarding this clonotype: One end of the junction fails to match germline, which may point to a read error. The rearrangement uses TRBV10-2 and TRBJ2-7, with D possibly being TRBD1 (6 bases). Germline V gene data show CDR1 as WSHSY and CDR2 as SAAADI. The CDR3 consists of 14 residues. CDR3 region: CATYTTGGTYEQCF. The CDR3 nucleotides read TGCGCCACATACACGACAGGAGGTACCTACGAACAGTGCTTC.

This clonotype was detected only a few times. The genes are TRBV9 and TRBJ2-3, with D tentatively TRBD2 (5 bases). From germline, CDR1 is SGDLS and CDR2 YYNGEE. The CDR3 contains 15 residues. The V and J ends lost 3 bases and 1 base respectively, with 12 bases between them. The CDR3, as DNA: TGTGCCAGCAGCGCGAGCGGTTACGGCACAGATACGCAGTATTTT. Encoded protein: CASSASGYGTDTQYF.

This chain links TRBV19 with TRBJ1-1, with 7 bases fitting TRBD1. V was pared by 6 bases and J by 3 bases, with 4 bases of the junction left unmatched. Germline CDR1 reads LNHDA; CDR2 reads SQIVND (reference sequence). This CDR3 is 13 amino acids long. The CDR3 DNA sequence: TGTGCCAGTAGGGACAGGCGAGACACTGAAGCTTTCTTT. It yields the protein CASRDRRDTEAFF. The full variable domain, its missing parts supplied by reference TRBV19 and TRBJ1-1, is DGGITQSPKYLFRKEGQNVTLSCEQNLNHDAMYWYRQDPGQGLRLIYYSQIVNDFQKGDIAEGYSVSREKKESFPLTVTSAQKNPTAFYLCASRDRRDTEAFFGQGTRLTVV.

V usage is TRBV29-1 and J usage is TRBJ2-1; 7 bases match TRBD1. Per the germline V gene, CDR1 is SQVTM and CDR2 is ANQGSEA. Trimming cost V 6 bases and J 8 bases; bases outside gene matches: 7. This CDR3 spans 12 amino acids. CDR3 loop: CSVLTGSYEQFF. The CDR3 coding sequence is TGCAGCGTACTGACAGGGTCCTATGAGCAGTTCTTC.

A note on this clonotype: Mismatch with germline at one junction end may stem from a read error. The chain is built from TRBV4-3 and TRBJ2-2; TRBD2 is a possible D gene (5 bases). This CDR3 contains 16 residues. CDR1 LGHNA and CDR2 YSLEER come from the germline V gene. Here the CDR3 reads CASSQGPAGETGELSF. In nucleotides, the CDR3 is TGCGCCAGCAGCCAAGGTCCCGCAGGAGAGACCGGGGAGCTGTCTTTT.

As to this clonotype: Likely a read error: the CDR3 ends without its conserved phenylalanine or tryptophan. It is unclear where the CDR3 begins or ends on the DNA, so no DNA is shown, and the CDR3 is as TCRdb lists it. The chain has TRBV11-1 and TRBJ2-4; TRBD2, the table's D call, lacks a check against the DNA. CDR1 is SGHAT and CDR2 is FQDESV in the germline V gene (reference sequence). The CDR3 sequence runs 16 residues, both termini included. The CDR3 sequence is CASFPGTSGTKNIQYL.

As concerns this clonotype: One junction end does not reproduce the germline sequence, and a read error may be involved. The J gene is TRBJ1-2, the V gene TRBV6-1; D is unclear. Per the germline V gene, CDR1 is MNHNS and CDR2 is SASEGT. The CDR3 has 14 amino acids. The CDR3 spells CASSEADGLYAYTF. CDR3 nucleotides: TGTGCCAGCAGTGAGGCCGACGGTCTCTATGCCTACACCTTC.

This clonotype was detected a few times. One junction end disagrees with the germline gene, perhaps due to a read error. J is TRBJ2-3 and V is TRBV28; TRBD1 matches 7 bases. The CDR3 runs to 15 residues. Germline V lookup: CDR1 MDHEN, CDR2 SYDVKM. This CDR3 reads CVSSYIADRADTQYF. The CDR3 DNA reads TGTGTCAGCAGCTATATAGCTGACAGGGCAGATACGCAGTATTTT.

This clonotype was observed many times. V and J are TRBV4-3 and TRBJ2-2, with 10 nucleotides matching TRBD1. Germline V gene data show CDR1 as LGHNA and CDR2 as YSLEER. Trimming cost V 2 bases and J 3 bases; bases outside gene matches: 9. CDR3 size: 18 residues. The CDR3: CASSQYHWTGGYTGELFF. The CDR3, as DNA: TGCGCCAGCAGCCAATATCATTGGACAGGGGGGTACACCGGGGAGCTGTTTTTT.

This clonotype has just a few counts. This chain uses TRBV4-2 with TRBJ2-7; the match to TRBD1 covers 8 bases. This CDR3 is 15 amino acids long. Germline CDR1 and CDR2: LGHNA and YNFKEQ. The V segment lost 1 base and the J segment 5 bases; nucleotides outside the gene matches: 7. This CDR3 reads CASSQASLQGDEQYF. The CDR3 DNA reads as TGTGCCAGCAGCCAAGCTTCACTACAGGGGGACGAGCAGTACTTC.

This clonotype was seen a handful of times. A much larger clone sits a single nucleotide away, making a read error possible. This sequence joins TRBV5-1 and TRBJ2-7, with 9 positions matching TRBD1. J was trimmed by 6 bases and V by 6 bases; bases with no gene match: 25. Germline CDR1 SGHRS, CDR2 YFSETQ. The CDR3 contains 19 residues. DNA of the CDR3: TGCGCCAGCACCCTACTCTGGACAGGGGAGACTAGCCGGAGGGTCGAGCAGTACTTC. Protein sequence: CASTLLWTGETSRRVEQYF. The full variable domain, completed using reference TRBV5-1 and TRBJ2-7, is KAGVTQTPRYLIKTRGQQVTLSCSPISGHRSVSWYQQTPGQGLQFLFEYFSETQRNKGNFPGRFSGRQFSNSRSEMNVSTLELGDSALYLCASTLLWTGETSRRVEQYFGPGTRLTVT.

About this clonotype itself: A read error may produce the germline difference seen at one junction end. V is TRBV29-1 and J is TRBJ2-1; D is uncertain. The CDR3 consists of 15 residues. Germline V gene sequence: CDR1 SQVTM, CDR2 ANQGSEA. The CDR3 DNA is TGCAGCGTTGATCATTTTAGGGCCAATACCAATGATCAGTTCTTC. It encodes CSVDHFRANTNDQFF.

To note about this clonotype: A read error may produce the germline difference seen at one junction end. The chain carries TRBV5-5 and TRBJ1-1; no definite D call. From germline, CDR1 is SGHKS and CDR2 YYEKEE (reference sequence). This CDR3 region has 13 residues. CDR3 protein: CASTHRENTEVFF. CDR3 coding DNA: TGTGCTAGCACTCATAGGGAGAACACTGAGGTTTTCTTT.

Comments on this clonotype: At one of its ends the junction is not consistent with the germline gene, which may arise from a read error. This chain connects TRBV12-3 or TRBV12-4 to TRBJ2-5; D remains unclear. The CDR3 totals 14 residues. The CDR3 nucleotides read TGTACCAGCAGTTTAGGAACCACCTCTCGGATCCAGTACTTC. Amino acid sequence: CTSSLGTTSRIQYF.

The sample holds a few counts of this clonotype. The rearrangement links TRBV4-1 to TRBJ1-3; D might be TRBD1 (5 bases). With 6 bases removed from V and 3 bases from J, the gap between germline ends came to 15 bases. The CDR3 contains 15 residues. Germline lookup yields CDR1 MGHRA and CDR2 YSYEKL. This chain's CDR3 is CASSPTGGSGNTIYF. CDR3 nucleotides: TGCGCCAGCAGTCCTACAGGTGGTAGTGGAAACACCATATATTTT.

This clonotype has only one observation. V usage is TRBV6-2 or TRBV6-3 and J usage is TRBJ2-1; D not certain. The CDR3 consists of 12 residues. Germline-derived CDR1 and CDR2 are MNHEY and SVGEGT. The CDR3 region is CTNSVRAREQFF. As DNA, the CDR3 is TGTACCAACAGTGTGCGTGCCAGGGAGCAGTTCTTC.

This clonotype was observed many times. The CDR3 sequence: CASSSWGLSSYEQYF. CDR3 DNA: TGTGCCAGCAGCTCCTGGGGTCTCTCTTCCTACGAGCAGTACTTC. The rearrangement uses TRBV5-6 and TRBJ2-7; the D is unclear. The CDR3 totals 15 residues. Trimming left V 3 bases short and J 1 base short, with 14 bases between. CDR1 is SGHDT, CDR2 YYEEEE, per germline.

The V and J genes are TRBV10-3 and TRBJ2-3, with D unclear. CDR3 length equals 12 residues. The V end was cut by 6 bases, the J end by 4 bases, with 8 bases between. Looked up from germline, CDR1 is ENHRY and CDR2 is SYGVKD. The chain's CDR3 is CAISAIADTQYF. CDR3 in DNA: TGTGCCATCAGCGCCATTGCAGATACGCAGTATTTT.

This chain uses TRBV6-1 with TRBJ1-2, with 8 bases aligning to TRBD1. Germline loops: CDR1 MNHNS, CDR2 SASEGT. This CDR3 has 12 amino acids. CDR3 DNA: TGTGTCGGCAGTGAAGGCAGGGGGCGGAACACCTTC. It specifies CVGSEGRGRNTF.